This T cell receptor (beta chain) was retrieved from a study of breast tumors, draining lymph nodes, adjacent tissues. Whole-study results and caveats: Luminal-like breast cancer showed significantly higher tumor–nontumor repertoire similarity than basal-like. Tumor TCR diversity was below lymph nodes but above nontumor tissue. The data were judged consistent with most tumor T cells coming from lymph node and expanding in tumor.

In germline, CDR1 is LNHDA, CDR2 SQIVND (reference sequence). V was shortened by 3 bases and J by 0 bases, with 5 bases between the two germline ends. The length of the CDR3 is 13 residues. This clonotype was counted at least ten times. Its antigen is unidentified. Breast cancer patients provided tissue from their axillary draining lymph nodes. TCRdb passed the multiplex PCR reads through MiXCR, listing each CDR3 protein once. The table shows hundreds of thousands of distinct CDR3 sequences, with about 30% occurring only once. Sequenced: axillary lymph node tissue. The chain links TRBV19 to TRBJ1-2, with no clear D. The TCR was taken from a female donor with breast cancer. Some clones in this sample may be carry-over from other donors' samples. The CDR3 loop is CASSIRANYGYTF. DNA of the CDR3: TGTGCCAGTAGTATTCGAGCTAACTATGGCTACACCTTC.